Below, one T cell receptor beta chain is given with its context. The sample belongs to a study of blood T cell repertoires in COVID-19. The V end was cut by 3 bases, the J end by 4 bases, with 15 bases between. The CDR3 runs to 15 residues. CDR1 is MRHNA and CDR2 is SNTAGT in the germline V gene. Authors' data handling: Amplifying reference gene primers gave estimates of nucleated cell counts. Generated by immunoSEQ multiplex PCR, the TCRdb table keeps only in-frame clones and is missing some. The V and J calls and clone size come from that table; D and trimming were worked out from the DNA. The sample consists of about 49,000 clones, 80% to 90% of them appearing once.

Sample: peripheral blood. This receptor was obtained from a man older than 75 with acute or convalescent COVID-19. The chain uses TRBV6-4 and TRBJ1-1; D is undetermined. CDR3 sequence (DNA): TGTGCCAGCAGTGAGCAGGACTCTTCGGTCACTGAAGCTTTCTTT. Encoded protein: CASSEQDSSVTEAFF.